Given below is one T cell receptor beta chain in context. Its matching antigen is unknown. The sample belongs to a study of response to subunit inactivated influenza vaccine. General study findings and limits: Every seasonal influenza vaccination brings in few new T cells, the authors suggested.

TCRdb re-called the RT-PCR reads with MiXCR, one entry per CDR3 protein. Of roughly 630,000 distinct CDR3 sequences listed, roughly 15% are singletons. The CDR3 runs to 12 residues. Germline assignment: CDR1 SQVTM and CDR2 ANQGSEA. The V end lost 1 base, the J end lost 4 bases, and 7 bases lay between the germline ends. Sequenced material: PBMCs from blood, taken 14 to 15 days before vaccination. The J gene is TRBJ1-1, the V gene TRBV29-1; D unclear. The sequence was collected from a man aged 50-60 years who received an inactivated influenza vaccine. The CDR3 DNA is TGCAGCGTTGAAGGGACGGTCACTGAAGCTTTCTTT. Its protein product is CSVEGTVTEAFF.